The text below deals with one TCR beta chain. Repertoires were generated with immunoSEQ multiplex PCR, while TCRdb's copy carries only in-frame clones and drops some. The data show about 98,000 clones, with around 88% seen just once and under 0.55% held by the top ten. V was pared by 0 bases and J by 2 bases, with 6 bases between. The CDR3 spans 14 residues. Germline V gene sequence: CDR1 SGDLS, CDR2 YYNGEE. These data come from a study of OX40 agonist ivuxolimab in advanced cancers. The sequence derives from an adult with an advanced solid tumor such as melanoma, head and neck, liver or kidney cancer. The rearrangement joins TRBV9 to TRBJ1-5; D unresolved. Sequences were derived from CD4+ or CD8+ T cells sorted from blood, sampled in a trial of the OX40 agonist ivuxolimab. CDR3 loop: CASSVEAGNQPQHF. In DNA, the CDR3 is TGTGCCAGCAGCGTAGAGGCAGGCAATCAGCCCCAGCATTTT.